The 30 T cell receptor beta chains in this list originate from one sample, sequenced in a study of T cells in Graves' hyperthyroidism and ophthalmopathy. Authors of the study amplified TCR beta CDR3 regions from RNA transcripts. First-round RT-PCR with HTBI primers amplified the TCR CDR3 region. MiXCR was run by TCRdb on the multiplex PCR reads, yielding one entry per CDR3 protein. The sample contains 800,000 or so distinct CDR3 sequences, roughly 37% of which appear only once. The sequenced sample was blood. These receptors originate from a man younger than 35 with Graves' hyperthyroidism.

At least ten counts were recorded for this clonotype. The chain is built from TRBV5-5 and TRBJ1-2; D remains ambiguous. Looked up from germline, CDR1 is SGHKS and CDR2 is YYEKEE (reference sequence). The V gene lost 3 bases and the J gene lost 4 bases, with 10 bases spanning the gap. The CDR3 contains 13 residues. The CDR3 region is CASSSTTVYGYTF. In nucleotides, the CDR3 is TGTGCCAGCAGCTCGACGACGGTCTATGGCTACACCTTC.

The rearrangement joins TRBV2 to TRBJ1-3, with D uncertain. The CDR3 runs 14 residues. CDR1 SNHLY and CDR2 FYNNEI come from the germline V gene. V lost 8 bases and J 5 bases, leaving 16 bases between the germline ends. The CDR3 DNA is TGTGCCAGCCGTGGGCAGGAAGACCGAAACACCATATATTTT. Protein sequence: CASRGQEDRNTIYF. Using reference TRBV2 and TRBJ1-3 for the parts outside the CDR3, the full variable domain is EPEVTQTPSHQVTQMGQEVILRCVPISNHLYFYWYRQILGQKVEFLVSFYNNEISEKSEIFDDQFSVERPDGSNFTLKIRSTKLEDSAMYFCASRGQEDRNTIYFGEGSWLTVV.

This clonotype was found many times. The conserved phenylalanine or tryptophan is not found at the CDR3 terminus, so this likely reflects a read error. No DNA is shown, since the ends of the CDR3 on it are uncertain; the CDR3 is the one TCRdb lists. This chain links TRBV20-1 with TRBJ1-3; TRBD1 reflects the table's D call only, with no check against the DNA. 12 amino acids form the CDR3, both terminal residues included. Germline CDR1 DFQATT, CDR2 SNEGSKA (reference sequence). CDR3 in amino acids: CSARDGARDRRR.

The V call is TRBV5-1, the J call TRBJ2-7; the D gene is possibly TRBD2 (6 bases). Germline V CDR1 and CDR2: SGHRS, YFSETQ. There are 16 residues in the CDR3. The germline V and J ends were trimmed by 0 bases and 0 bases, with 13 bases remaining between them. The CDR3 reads CASSLAEVAASYEQYF. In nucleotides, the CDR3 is TGCGCCAGCAGCTTGGCCGAAGTAGCGGCCTCCTACGAGCAGTACTTC.

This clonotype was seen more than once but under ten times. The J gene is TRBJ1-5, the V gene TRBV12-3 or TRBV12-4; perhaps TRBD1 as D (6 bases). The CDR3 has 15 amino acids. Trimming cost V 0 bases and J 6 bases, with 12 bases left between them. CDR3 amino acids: CASSLAFRGVQPQHF. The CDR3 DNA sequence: TGTGCCAGCAGTTTAGCTTTCAGGGGAGTTCAGCCCCAGCATTTT.

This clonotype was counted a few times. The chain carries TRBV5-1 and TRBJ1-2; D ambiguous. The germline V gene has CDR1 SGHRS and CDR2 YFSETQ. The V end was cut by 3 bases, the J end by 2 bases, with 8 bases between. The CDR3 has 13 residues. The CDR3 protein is CASSSLRNYGYTF. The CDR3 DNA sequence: TGCGCCAGCAGCTCTTTAAGGAACTATGGCTACACCTTC.

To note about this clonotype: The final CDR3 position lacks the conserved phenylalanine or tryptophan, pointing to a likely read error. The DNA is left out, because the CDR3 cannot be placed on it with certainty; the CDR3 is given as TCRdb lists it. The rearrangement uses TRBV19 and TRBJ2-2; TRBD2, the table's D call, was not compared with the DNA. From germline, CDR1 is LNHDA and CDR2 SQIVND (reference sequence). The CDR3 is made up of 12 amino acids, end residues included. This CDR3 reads CASSLGKARGAG.

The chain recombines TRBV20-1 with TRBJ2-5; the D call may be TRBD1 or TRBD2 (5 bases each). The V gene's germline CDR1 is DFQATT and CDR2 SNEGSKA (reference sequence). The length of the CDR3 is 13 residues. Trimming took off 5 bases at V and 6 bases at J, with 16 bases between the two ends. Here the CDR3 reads CSASSGTKKTQYF. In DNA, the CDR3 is TGCAGTGCTTCCTCCGGGACGAAAAAGACCCAGTACTTC.

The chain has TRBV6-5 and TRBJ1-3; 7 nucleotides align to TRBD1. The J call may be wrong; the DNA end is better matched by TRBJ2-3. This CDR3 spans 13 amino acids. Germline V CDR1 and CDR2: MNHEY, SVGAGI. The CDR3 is CASRDTGADTQYF. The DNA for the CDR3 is TGTGCCAGCAGAGATACAGGGGCAGATACGCAGTATTTT.

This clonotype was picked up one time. CDR3 amino acids: CSVEGGQGENTIYF. The DNA of the CDR3 is TGCAGCGTTGAAGGGGGACAGGGGGAGAACACCATATATTTT. This chain joins TRBV29-1 and TRBJ1-3; 11 bases fit TRBD1. The V gene's germline CDR1 is SQVTM and CDR2 ANQGSEA. The CDR3 runs to 14 residues. V gave up 1 base and J gave up 7 bases; unmatched junction bases: 3.

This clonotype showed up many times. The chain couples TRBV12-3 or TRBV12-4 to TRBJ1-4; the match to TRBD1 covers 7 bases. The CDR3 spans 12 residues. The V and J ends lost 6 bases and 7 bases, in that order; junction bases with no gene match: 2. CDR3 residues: CASSRTGEKLFF. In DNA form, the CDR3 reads TGTGCCAGCAGCCGGACAGGTGAAAAACTGTTTTTT.

The CDR3 region is CASSSGQGEPEKLFF. The CDR3 region has the DNA TGTGCCAGCAGCTCCGGACAGGGCGAGCCTGAAAAACTGTTTTTT. The V call is TRBV7-9, the J call TRBJ1-4, with 8 bases lining up with TRBD1. CDR1 SEHNR and CDR2 FQNEAQ come from the germline V gene (reference sequence). The junction had 8 bases not matched to a gene; V was cut back by 4 bases and J by 7 bases. The CDR3 has 15 amino acids.

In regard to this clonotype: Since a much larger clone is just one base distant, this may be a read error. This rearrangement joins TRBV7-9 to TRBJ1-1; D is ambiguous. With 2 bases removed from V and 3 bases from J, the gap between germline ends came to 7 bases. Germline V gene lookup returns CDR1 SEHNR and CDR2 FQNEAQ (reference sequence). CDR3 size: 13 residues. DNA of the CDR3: TGTGCCAGCAGCTTACCGGCGTACACTGAAGCTTTCTTT. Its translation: CASSLPAYTEAFF.

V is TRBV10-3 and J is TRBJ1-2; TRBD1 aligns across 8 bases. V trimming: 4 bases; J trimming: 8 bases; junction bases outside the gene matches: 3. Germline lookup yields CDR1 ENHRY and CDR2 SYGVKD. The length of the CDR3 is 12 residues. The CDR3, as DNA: TGTGCCATCAGTGGGGACAGGCGAGGCTACACCTTC. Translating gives CAISGDRRGYTF.

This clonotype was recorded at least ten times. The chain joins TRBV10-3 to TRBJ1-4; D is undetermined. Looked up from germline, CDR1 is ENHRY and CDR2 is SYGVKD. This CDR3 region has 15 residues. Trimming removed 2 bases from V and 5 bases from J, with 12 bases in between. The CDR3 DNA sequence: TGTGCCATCAGTGAGGGAAGGATAGCGAATGAAAAACTGTTTTTT. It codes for CAISEGRIANEKLFF.

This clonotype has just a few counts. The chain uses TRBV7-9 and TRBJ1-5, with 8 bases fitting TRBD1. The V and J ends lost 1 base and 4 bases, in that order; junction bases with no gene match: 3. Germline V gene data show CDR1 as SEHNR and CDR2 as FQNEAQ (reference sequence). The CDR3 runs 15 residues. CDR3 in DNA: TGTGCCAGCAGCTTAGACGGGGACAGGAATCAGCCCCAGCATTTT. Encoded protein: CASSLDGDRNQPQHF.

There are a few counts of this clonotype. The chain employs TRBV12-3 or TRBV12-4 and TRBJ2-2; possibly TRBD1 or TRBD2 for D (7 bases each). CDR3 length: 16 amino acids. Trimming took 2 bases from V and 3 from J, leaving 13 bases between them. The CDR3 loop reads CASSLREGAHTGELFF. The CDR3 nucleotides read TGTGCCAGCAGTTTAAGGGAGGGGGCTCACACCGGGGAGCTGTTTTTT.

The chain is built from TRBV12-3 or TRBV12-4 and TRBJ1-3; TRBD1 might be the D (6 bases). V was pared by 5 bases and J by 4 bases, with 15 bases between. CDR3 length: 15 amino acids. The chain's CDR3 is CASSARQALGNTIYF. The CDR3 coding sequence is TGTGCCAGCAGTGCTAGACAGGCGCTAGGAAACACCATATATTTT.

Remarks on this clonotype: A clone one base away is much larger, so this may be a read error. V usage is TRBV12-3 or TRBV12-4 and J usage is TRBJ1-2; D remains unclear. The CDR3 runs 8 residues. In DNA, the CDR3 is TGTGCCAGCGGTCGCGATGACTTC. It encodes CASGRDDF.

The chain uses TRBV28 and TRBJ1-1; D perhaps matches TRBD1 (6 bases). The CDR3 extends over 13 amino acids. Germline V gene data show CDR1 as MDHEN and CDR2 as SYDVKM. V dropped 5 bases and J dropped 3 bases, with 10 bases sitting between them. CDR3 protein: CASSKGEDTEAFF. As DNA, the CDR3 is TGTGCCAGCAGTAAGGGGGAGGACACTGAAGCTTTCTTT.

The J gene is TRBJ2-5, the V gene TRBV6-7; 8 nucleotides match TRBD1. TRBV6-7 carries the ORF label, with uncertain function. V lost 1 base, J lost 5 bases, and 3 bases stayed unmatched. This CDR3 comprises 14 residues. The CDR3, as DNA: TGTGCCAGCAGTTACTTGGACAGGGACGAGACCCAGTACTTC. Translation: CASSYLDRDETQYF.

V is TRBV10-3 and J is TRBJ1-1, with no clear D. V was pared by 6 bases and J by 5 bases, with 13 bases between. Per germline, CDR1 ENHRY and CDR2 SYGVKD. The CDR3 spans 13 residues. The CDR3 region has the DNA TGTGCCATCAGGGAACCTCAGAGAACTGAAGCTTTCTTT. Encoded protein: CAIREPQRTEAFF.

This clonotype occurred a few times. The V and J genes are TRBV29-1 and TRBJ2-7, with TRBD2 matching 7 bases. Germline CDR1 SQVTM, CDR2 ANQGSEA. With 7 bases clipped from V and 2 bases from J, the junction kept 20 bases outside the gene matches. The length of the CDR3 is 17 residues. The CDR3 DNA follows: TGCAGCGCCCCTTTTTGGGAGGGCAAGACAGCCACCTACGAGCAGTACTTC. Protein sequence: CSAPFWEGKTATYEQYF.

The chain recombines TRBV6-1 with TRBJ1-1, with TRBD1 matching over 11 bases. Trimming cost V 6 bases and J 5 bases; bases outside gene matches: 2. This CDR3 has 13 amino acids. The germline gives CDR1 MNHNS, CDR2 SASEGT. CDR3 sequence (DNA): TGTGCCAGCAGAAGGGACAGGGGGACTGAAGCTTTCTTT. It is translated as CASRRDRGTEAFF.

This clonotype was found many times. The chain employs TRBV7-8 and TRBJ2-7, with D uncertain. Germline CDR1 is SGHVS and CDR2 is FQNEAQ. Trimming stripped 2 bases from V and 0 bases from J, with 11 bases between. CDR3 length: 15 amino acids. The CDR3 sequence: CASSLLDRSSYEQYF. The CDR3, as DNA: TGTGCCAGCAGCTTATTGGACCGGAGCTCCTACGAGCAGTACTTC.

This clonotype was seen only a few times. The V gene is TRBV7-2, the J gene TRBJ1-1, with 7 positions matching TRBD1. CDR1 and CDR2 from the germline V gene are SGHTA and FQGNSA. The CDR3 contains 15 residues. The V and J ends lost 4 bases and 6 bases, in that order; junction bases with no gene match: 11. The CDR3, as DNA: TGTGCCAGCAGCTCTAACAGGGGCATCTCGCCTGAAGCTTTCTTT. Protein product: CASSSNRGISPEAFF.

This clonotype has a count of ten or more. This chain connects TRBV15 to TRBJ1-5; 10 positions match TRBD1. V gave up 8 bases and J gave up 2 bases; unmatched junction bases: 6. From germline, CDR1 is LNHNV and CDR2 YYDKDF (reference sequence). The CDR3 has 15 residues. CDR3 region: CATLRDRGGNQPQHF. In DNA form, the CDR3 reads TGTGCCACCCTCCGGGACAGGGGAGGCAATCAGCCCCAGCATTTT. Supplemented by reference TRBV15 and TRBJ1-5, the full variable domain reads DAMVIQNPRYQVTQFGKPVTLSCSQTLNHNVMYWYQQKSSQAPKLLFHYYDKDFNNEADTPDNFQSRRPNTSFCFLDIRSPGLGDTAMYLCATLRDRGGNQPQHFGDGTRLSIL.

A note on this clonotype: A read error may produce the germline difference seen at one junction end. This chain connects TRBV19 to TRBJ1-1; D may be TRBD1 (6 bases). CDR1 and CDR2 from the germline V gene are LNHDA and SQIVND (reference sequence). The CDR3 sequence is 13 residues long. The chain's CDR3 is CASGITGLTEAFF. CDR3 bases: TGTGCCAGTGGTATTACAGGGTTAACTGAAGCTTTCTTT. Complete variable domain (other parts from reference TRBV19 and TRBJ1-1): DGGITQSPKYLFRKEGQNVTLSCEQNLNHDAMYWYRQDPGQGLRLIYYSQIVNDFQKGDIAEGYSVSREKKESFPLTVTSAQKNPTAFYLCASGITGLTEAFFGQGTRLTVV.

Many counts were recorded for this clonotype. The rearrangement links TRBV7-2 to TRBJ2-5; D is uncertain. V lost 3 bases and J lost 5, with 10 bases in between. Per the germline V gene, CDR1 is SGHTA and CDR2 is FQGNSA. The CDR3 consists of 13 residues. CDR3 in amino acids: CASSFGGPETQYF. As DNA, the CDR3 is TGTGCCAGCAGCTTCGGTGGTCCGGAGACCCAGTACTTC.

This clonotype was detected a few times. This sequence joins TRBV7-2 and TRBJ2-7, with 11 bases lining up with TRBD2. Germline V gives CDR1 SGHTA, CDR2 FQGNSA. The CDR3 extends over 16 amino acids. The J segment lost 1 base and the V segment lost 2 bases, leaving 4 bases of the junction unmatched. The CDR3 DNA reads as TGTGCCAGCAGCTTATGGACTAGCGGGCCTTCCTACGAGCAGTACTTC. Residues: CASSLWTSGPSYEQYF. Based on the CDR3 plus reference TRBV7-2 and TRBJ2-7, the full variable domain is GAGVSQSPSNKVTEKGKDVELRCDPISGHTALYWYRQSLGQGLEFLIYFQGNSAPDKSGLPSDRFSAERTGGSVSTLTIQRTQQEDSAVYLCASSLWTSGPSYEQYFGPGTRLTVT.